This T cell receptor (beta chain) comes out of a study of blood T cell repertoires in COVID-19. The wider study: Acute and convalescent COVID-19 samples came from the United States, Italy and Spain. Nucleic acid was either cDNA or gDNA, and it came from T cells, B-cell-depleted T cells, or PBMCs.

As handled by the study authors: Amplification of reference gene primers was used by the study to estimate nucleated cell counts. Using immunoSEQ multiplex PCR, the repertoire was profiled, and TCRdb retains in-frame clones only, with some absent. That table is the source of V, J and clone size, and D and trimming were worked out from the DNA. The data contain over 100,000 clones, 65% to 85% of them seen just once; the ten biggest clones take up approximately 4.9%. In its sample, this clone was seen a few times. V gave up 3 bases and J gave up 7 bases; unmatched junction bases: 13. CDR3 length: 16 amino acids. The V gene's germline CDR1 is SGHRS and CDR2 YFSETQ.

Sequencing was carried out using peripheral blood. The chain carries TRBV5-1 and TRBJ1-1; TRBD1 aligns across 9 bases. The sequence was collected from a woman between 65 and 79 years old with acute or convalescent COVID-19. The CDR3 spells CASSSRTGALGVEAFF. CDR3 coding DNA: TGCGCCAGCAGCTCCCGGACAGGGGCGCTCGGGGTTGAAGCTTTCTTT.